This TCR delta chain is from a study of gamma-delta T cells after stem cell transplantation. TCRdb re-called clones from the RT-PCR reads using CATT. The data contain roughly 99 delta-chain clones, 15% to 20% of them singletons. This clone was seen only a few times. The CDR3 spans 17 residues. V was pared by 3 bases and J by 1 base, with 10 bases of the junction left unmatched. Germline V gene data show CDR1 as GEAIGNYY and CDR2 as EKD. The sequencing input was gamma-delta T cells. The J gene is TRDJ1, the V gene TRDV2, with TRDD3 matching over 10 bases. This clonotype was obtained from a human donor. It is not recorded whose cells these are; they may come from a transplant donor. This table probably holds off-target reads from a library built for another chain. CDR3: CACDRLGDRMSTDKLIF. The CDR3 DNA sequence: TGTGCCTGTGACCGACTGGGGGATCGGATGAGCACCGATAAACTCATCTTT.